Following are 28 T cell receptor beta chains from one sample sequenced in a study of radiation and T cells in renal cell carcinoma. Time point meaning: blood 2 weeks post-SBRT. Sample treatment: 15 Gy SBRT to primary tumor, nephrectomy 4 weeks later. Sequencing used immunoSEQ multiplex PCR; TCRdb keeps in-frame clones, though not all of them. The sample lists 60,000 to 65,000 clones; just over 75% were seen once. Sequencing was performed on blood, taken from a patient whose treatment included radiotherapy and nephrectomy. All receptors derive from a man between 60 and 70 years old with renal cell carcinoma.

The chain is built from TRBV6-1 and TRBJ1-5, with a tentative D call TRBD1 (6 bases). The CDR3 spans 19 residues. The V and J ends lost 0 bases and 0 bases respectively, with 18 bases between them. Germline CDR1 is MNHNS and CDR2 is SASEGT. CDR3 sequence: CASSEALLRDTYSNQPQHF. The CDR3 nucleotides are TGTGCCAGCAGTGAAGCGCTTCTACGGGACACTTATAGCAATCAGCCCCAGCATTTT.

The chain employs TRBV27 and TRBJ1-1, with D possibly TRBD1 on 6 matching bases. Between the trimmed V and J ends, which lost 5 bases and 6 bases, there was a span of 22 bases. The germline V gene has CDR1 MNHEY and CDR2 SMNVEV (reference sequence). The CDR3 covers 16 residues. The CDR3 sequence: CASSQAPGGTRAEAFF. The CDR3 coding sequence is TGTGCCAGCAGTCAAGCCCCAGGCGGGACAAGGGCTGAAGCTTTCTTT.

This rearrangement joins TRBV10-2 to TRBJ2-5; 11 bases are a match to TRBD2. The J segment lost 4 bases and the V segment lost 6 bases, leaving 10 bases of the junction unmatched. The CDR3 contains 16 residues. Germline V gives CDR1 WSHSY, CDR2 SAAADI. This chain's CDR3 is CASSFSGGASRETQYF. The CDR3, as DNA: TGCGCCAGCAGCTTTAGCGGGGGGGCATCAAGAGAGACCCAGTACTTC.

The genes are TRBV7-7 and TRBJ2-7; 9 bases match TRBD1. The CDR3 length is 19 residues. The junction had 20 bases not matched to a gene; V was cut back by 5 bases and J by 3 bases. Germline lookup yields CDR1 SSHAT and CDR2 FNYEAQ (reference sequence). CDR3 nucleotide sequence: TGTGCCAGCAGCCCCAGAAGGGACAGGGAAAATCATCACGGCTACGAGCAGTACGTC. The encoded protein is CASSPRRDRENHHGYEQYV.

The CDR3 region is CASSSQGLAGVDTQYF. Written as DNA, the CDR3 is TGTGCCAGCAGCTCCCAGGGACTAGCGGGAGTAGATACGCAGTATTTT. The chain links TRBV7-6 to TRBJ2-3; 14 bases are shared with TRBD2. The CDR3 runs 16 residues. V gave up 4 bases and J gave up 5 bases; unmatched junction bases: 5. From germline, CDR1 is SGHVS and CDR2 FNYEAQ.

The chain employs TRBV5-5 and TRBJ1-1; 11 bases fit TRBD1. The length of the CDR3 is 16 residues. Germline CDR1 reads SGHKS; CDR2 reads YYEKEE (reference sequence). Unmatched junction bases numbered 7, after V lost 1 base and J lost 5 bases. CDR3 sequence reads: CASSLTWTGGRTEAFF. DNA of the CDR3: TGTGCCAGCAGCTTGACCTGGACAGGGGGCAGGACTGAAGCTTTCTTT.

On this clone: One junction end does not reproduce the germline sequence, and a read error may be involved. This chain links TRBV10-3 with TRBJ1-2, with no clear D. Per the germline V gene, CDR1 is ENHRY and CDR2 is SYGVKD. CDR3 size: 11 residues. For the CDR3, the DNA is TGTGCCAGCAGTGAAGGCTATGGCTACACCTTC. Translation gives CASSEGYGYTF.

CDR3 in amino acids: CASSLAGSKAYNSPLHF. The CDR3 nucleotides read TGTGCCAGCAGCTTAGCCGGGAGCAAGGCCTATAATTCACCCCTCCACTTT. The genes are TRBV7-2 and TRBJ1-6; D remains unclear. The ends were cut back, 0 bases at V and 2 bases at J, with 11 bases in the middle. The germline gives CDR1 SGHTA, CDR2 FQGNSA. The CDR3 consists of 17 residues.

The V gene is TRBV11-2, the J gene TRBJ2-3, with 11 bases matching TRBD2. CDR1 and CDR2 from the germline V gene are SGHAT and FQNNGV. V lost 1 base and J lost 4; bases outside the gene matches: 7. This CDR3 region has 17 residues. The CDR3 loop is CASSLVASGGLADTQYF. The CDR3 bases are TGTGCCAGCAGCTTAGTGGCTAGCGGGGGGTTGGCAGATACGCAGTATTTT. Full variable domain (rest looked up from reference TRBV11-2 and TRBJ2-3): EAGVAQSPRYKIIEKRQSVAFWCNPISGHATLYWYQQILGQGPKLLIQFQNNGVVDDSQLPKDRFSAERLKGVDSTLKIQPAKLEDSAVYLCASSLVASGGLADTQYFGPGTRLTVL.

In the case of this clone: The same CDR3 also results from other DNA sequences found in this sample. The gene calls are TRBV7-2 and TRBJ2-5, with D possibly matching TRBD2 (6 bases). In germline, CDR1 is SGHTA, CDR2 FQGNSA. The V gene lost 3 bases and the J gene lost 2 bases, with 22 bases spanning the gap. This CDR3 is built from 18 residues. In DNA form, the CDR3 reads TGTGCCAGCAGCTTGGACTGGGTCCGGGCCCGGGGGCAAGAGACCCAGTACTTC. Residues: CASSLDWVRARGQETQYF.

This sequence joins TRBV25-1 and TRBJ1-2; 12 bases align to TRBD1. The CDR3 runs 16 residues. Trimming removed 7 bases from V and 0 bases from J; junction bases left unmatched: 6. The germline CDR1 and CDR2 sequences are MGHDK and SYGVNS. The CDR3 loop reads CASTGTGGLSNYGYTF. The CDR3 bases are TGTGCCAGCACCGGGACAGGGGGCCTCTCTAACTATGGCTACACCTTC.

V usage is TRBV5-1 and J usage is TRBJ1-3, with D unclear. The V end lost 0 bases, the J end lost 0 bases, and 4 bases lay between the germline ends. Germline CDR1 is SGHRS and CDR2 is YFSETQ. The CDR3 has 14 amino acids. CDR3 region: CASSLESSGNTIYF. In DNA, the CDR3 is TGCGCCAGCAGCTTGGAAAGCTCTGGAAACACCATATATTTT.

This chain joins TRBV7-6 and TRBJ1-1, with a weak D call TRBD1 (6 bases). Germline lookup yields CDR1 SGHVS and CDR2 FNYEAQ. The CDR3 sequence is 11 residues long. Deletions cut 6 bases from V and 7 bases from J, with 9 bases between. The CDR3 loop is CASSKGVEAFF. The CDR3, as DNA: TGTGCCAGCAGTAAGGGGGTTGAAGCTTTCTTT.

V and J are TRBV9 and TRBJ2-5; the match to TRBD1 covers 9 bases. V trimming: 4 bases; J trimming: 1 base; junction bases outside the gene matches: 2. Per the germline V gene, CDR1 is SGDLS and CDR2 is YYNGEE. This CDR3 region has 14 residues. The CDR3 DNA follows: TGTGCCAGCAGCTTGGGACAGGGCCAAGAGACCCAGTACTTC. This sequence encodes CASSLGQGQETQYF. Drawing the rest from reference TRBV9 and TRBJ2-5, the complete variable domain is DSGVTQTPKHLITATGQRVTLRCSPRSGDLSVYWYQQSLDQGLQFLIQYYNGEERAKGNILERFSAQQFPDLHSELNLSSLELGDSALYFCASSLGQGQETQYFGPGTRLLVL.

The rearrangement uses TRBV25-1 and TRBJ2-1, with D tentatively TRBD1 or TRBD2 (5 bases each). The CDR3 totals 15 residues. V gave up 3 bases and J gave up 4 bases, with 13 bases separating them. Germline lookup yields CDR1 MGHDK and CDR2 SYGVNS. The CDR3 protein is CASSDVGDGYNEQFF. The CDR3 DNA reads TGTGCCAGCAGTGACGTTGGGGACGGGTACAATGAGCAGTTCTTC.

The chain couples TRBV10-2 to TRBJ2-1; TRBD2 agrees at 7 bases. The CDR3 sequence is 13 residues long. Germline CDR1 reads WSHSY; CDR2 reads SAAADI. V shed 9 bases, J shed 0 bases, and the junction held 2 bases outside the gene matches. CDR3 residues: CASTSDSYNEQFF. The CDR3 DNA is TGCGCCAGTACTAGCGACTCCTACAATGAGCAGTTCTTC.

The rearrangement links TRBV11-2 to TRBJ2-5; tentatively, D is TRBD1 or TRBD2 (5 bases each). The CDR3 sequence is 15 residues long. Trimming stripped 5 bases from V and 0 bases from J, with 13 bases between. Germline values: CDR1 SGHAT, CDR2 FQNNGV. The CDR3 protein is CASSARQRHQETQYF. The CDR3 coding sequence is TGTGCCAGCAGCGCAAGACAGCGGCACCAAGAGACCCAGTACTTC.

CDR3 in amino acids: CASSPGQNTEAFF. The CDR3 nucleotides are TGCGCCAGCAGTCCGGGCCAGAACACTGAAGCTTTCTTT. The chain has TRBV23-1 and TRBJ1-1; D gene uncertain. TRBV23-1 is annotated as an ORF whose role is uncertain. The CDR3 spans 13 residues. V lost 4 bases to trimming and J lost 1 base, with 7 bases between them.

The chain is built from TRBV7-9 and TRBJ2-3; 14 nucleotides match TRBD2. The CDR3 has 15 residues. Germline assignment: CDR1 SEHNR and CDR2 FQNEAQ (reference sequence). V shed 4 bases, J shed 8 bases, and the junction held 5 bases outside the gene matches. The CDR3: CASSSGLAGVGTQYF. The DNA of the CDR3 is TGTGCCAGCAGCTCGGGACTAGCGGGAGTGGGTACGCAGTATTTT.

V gene TRBV7-2 combines with J gene TRBJ1-2; 9 bases are a match to TRBD1. V was pared by 1 base and J by 4 bases, with 7 bases of the junction left unmatched. The CDR3 sequence is 16 residues long. Germline CDR1 is SGHTA and CDR2 is FQGNSA. The CDR3 DNA sequence: TGTGCCAGCAGCTTAGTGGGGACAGGGAATCCCTATGGCTACACCTTC. Protein: CASSLVGTGNPYGYTF.

In this sample, this clone turned up a few times. The chain links TRBV27 to TRBJ1-1; D possibly corresponds to TRBD1 (6 bases). This CDR3 comprises 13 residues. From germline, CDR1 is MNHEY and CDR2 SMNVEV (reference sequence). The V end was cut by 2 bases, the J end by 3 bases, with 7 bases between. The CDR3 region has the DNA TGTGCCAGCAGTTTAGCAGGGGACACTGAAGCTTTCTTT. Its translation: CASSLAGDTEAFF.

The chain carries TRBV2 and TRBJ2-3, with 9 positions matching TRBD2. Germline V gene lookup returns CDR1 SNHLY and CDR2 FYNNEI. V trimming: 6 bases; J trimming: 3 bases; junction bases outside the gene matches: 16. This CDR3 has 18 amino acids. CDR3 in amino acids: CASRAPPPGTSRTDTQYF. The CDR3 DNA sequence: TGTGCCAGCAGGGCACCCCCGCCAGGGACTAGCAGAACAGATACGCAGTATTTT. Combining the CDR3 with reference TRBV2 and TRBJ2-3 gives the whole variable domain EPEVTQTPSHQVTQMGQEVILRCVPISNHLYFYWYRQILGQKVEFLVSFYNNEISEKSEIFDDQFSVERPDGSNFTLKIRSTKLEDSAMYFCASRAPPPGTSRTDTQYFGPGTRLTVL.

V and J are TRBV11-2 and TRBJ2-7, with D tentatively TRBD1 or TRBD2 (5 bases each). Trimming took off 5 bases at V and 4 bases at J, with 12 bases between the two ends. Germline V gives CDR1 SGHAT, CDR2 FQNNGV. The CDR3 is made up of 13 amino acids. CDR3: CASSAGTSYEQYF. CDR3 sequence (DNA): TGTGCCAGCAGCGCCGGGACCTCTTACGAGCAGTACTTC. Full variable domain (missing parts from reference TRBV11-2 and TRBJ2-7): EAGVAQSPRYKIIEKRQSVAFWCNPISGHATLYWYQQILGQGPKLLIQFQNNGVVDDSQLPKDRFSAERLKGVDSTLKIQPAKLEDSAVYLCASSAGTSYEQYFGPGTRLTVT.

The chain combines TRBV13 with TRBJ2-5; 8 bases line up with TRBD1. V gave up 3 bases and J gave up 3 bases; unmatched junction bases: 9. Germline CDR1 and CDR2: PRHDT and FYEKMQ (reference sequence). CDR3 size: 16 residues. CDR3 residues: CASSFRAGGQEETQYF. Written as DNA, the CDR3 is TGTGCCAGCAGCTTTAGAGCAGGGGGCCAGGAAGAGACCCAGTACTTC.

The chain recombines TRBV19 with TRBJ1-1; 7 bases are shared with TRBD1. The CDR3 spans 14 residues. Germline CDR1 LNHDA, CDR2 SQIVND (reference sequence). V lost 7 bases and J lost 1; bases outside the gene matches: 6. The CDR3 region is CASIGTDRNTEAFF. The DNA for the CDR3 is TGTGCCAGTATCGGGACAGACCGGAACACTGAAGCTTTCTTT.

The rearrangement joins TRBV2 to TRBJ2-1; 8 bases are shared with TRBD2. This CDR3 has 14 residues. CDR1 and CDR2 (germline): SNHLY, FYNNEI. Trimming took 8 bases from V and 5 from J; bases not matched to a gene: 8. The DNA of the CDR3 is TGTGCCAGCGTGAAGCGGGAGACTAACAATGAGCAGTTCTTC. Translated: CASVKRETNNEQFF. Together with reference TRBV2 and TRBJ2-1, the CDR3 gives the full variable domain: EPEVTQTPSHQVTQMGQEVILRCVPISNHLYFYWYRQILGQKVEFLVSFYNNEISEKSEIFDDQFSVERPDGSNFTLKIRSTKLEDSAMYFCASVKRETNNEQFFGPGTRLTVL.

The rearrangement joins TRBV27 to TRBJ1-2, with 7 nucleotides matching TRBD1. Germline V gene data show CDR1 as MNHEY and CDR2 as SMNVEV (reference sequence). Trimming took 6 bases from V and 4 from J; bases not matched to a gene: 11. This CDR3 is built from 15 residues. The CDR3 here is CASSPDREDIYGYTF. CDR3 DNA sequence: TGTGCCAGCAGCCCTGACAGGGAGGACATCTATGGCTACACCTTC.

This clone was seen more than once but under ten times. This chain joins TRBV29-1 and TRBJ2-7; TRBD1 aligns across 7 bases. Germline assignment: CDR1 SQVTM and CDR2 ANQGSEA. This CDR3 spans 13 amino acids. Trimming took 5 bases from V and 0 from J; bases not matched to a gene: 4. The CDR3 region is CSVHGDSSYEQYF. The CDR3 nucleotides are TGCAGCGTTCACGGGGACAGCTCCTACGAGCAGTACTTC.